A single T cell receptor (beta chain) is shown here with its context. Its antigen is still unknown. The sample holds no much larger clone one base away, and base qualities are not on file. TCRbeta CDR3 regions were amplified from genomic DNA using the immunoSEQ Assay, a bias-controlled multiplex PCR. The paper's data handling went like this. Nucleated cell counts per sample were estimated from amplification of reference gene primers within the assay. To quantify the absolute abundance of each unique TCRbeta CDR3 rearrangement, sequence reads were collapsed and filtered. For each sample, productive Simpson clonality was calculated as the square root of Simpson's diversity index over productive rearrangements. The immuneACCESS repertoire file appears here via TCRdb, limited to in-frame rearrangements. These files lack a portion of the clones; in checked studies, under half of the deficit traces to unresolved V genes, and the cause of the others is not known. That table furnishes V, J and clone size, whereas the DNA furnished D and trimming. The sample table lists 200,000 to 300,000 clones, more than 75% of them with a count of one. The ten largest clones add up to 2.5% to 3.5% of the sample.

The data derive from a study of blood T cell repertoires in COVID-19 (TCRdb year 2020). A note on the overall study: Collaborator samples came from the United States, Italy and Spain and covered acute and convalescent phases of COVID-19. Where HLA class I and class II types were available, the types were taken from metadata supplied by the sample provider, not from assay-based typing. The prospective study material was composed of cDNA or gDNA derived from T cells, B-cell-depleted T cells, or PBMCs. Subjects who had been exposed to COVID-19, were actively infected with it, or had recovered from it provided the deeply sampled blood TCRbeta repertoires that made up the dataset. A de-identified subject ID, COVID-19 status, age in years and sex were almost always included in the sample metadata. The samples were drawn from two sources: the first 160 participants of the ongoing ImmuneRACE study, and 1,254 subjects contributed by 6 global collaborators. The repertoires were made available in a free public database intended to serve as a resource for research on the immune response to SARS-CoV-2. Results the study describes overall, beyond this receptor: Clinical and demographic metadata were provided uncurated, with the amount varying by source and participant.

In the prospective study, participants were about 18 to 95 years old, resided in 24 geographic areas of the United States, and were enrolled through a virtual design. Cohort assignment in the prospective study relied on participant-reported clinical history from a screening survey and a study questionnaire. In the prospective study, whole blood, serum and a nasopharyngeal or oropharyngeal swab were collected from each participant by mobile phlebotomists. Participants in the prospective study had the option to provide additional blood draws and questionnaires over a roughly two-month period. Blood samples from the prospective study were shipped frozen or at room temperature prior to DNA extraction. From the germline V gene (reference sequence), CDR1 is SEHNR and CDR2 is FQNEAQ. V is cut back by 5 bases and J by 5 bases, with 10 bases in the junction unmatched. Reading from cysteine to phenylalanine, the CDR3 counts 15 amino acids. The entry retains the CDR3 DNA only, 45 bases that are in frame from base 1.

The rearranged chain carries TRBV7-9 and TRBJ2-7; TRBD1 fits 9 bases in the junction. What was sequenced was PBMCs or T cells enriched from blood (not recorded which). The source of this sequence is a woman aged 40 to 49 with acute COVID-19. At the DNA level, the sequence is TGTGCCAGCAGCACACGACAGGGGGGTTCCGACGAGCAGTACTTC. This gives the protein CASSTRQGGSDEQYF.